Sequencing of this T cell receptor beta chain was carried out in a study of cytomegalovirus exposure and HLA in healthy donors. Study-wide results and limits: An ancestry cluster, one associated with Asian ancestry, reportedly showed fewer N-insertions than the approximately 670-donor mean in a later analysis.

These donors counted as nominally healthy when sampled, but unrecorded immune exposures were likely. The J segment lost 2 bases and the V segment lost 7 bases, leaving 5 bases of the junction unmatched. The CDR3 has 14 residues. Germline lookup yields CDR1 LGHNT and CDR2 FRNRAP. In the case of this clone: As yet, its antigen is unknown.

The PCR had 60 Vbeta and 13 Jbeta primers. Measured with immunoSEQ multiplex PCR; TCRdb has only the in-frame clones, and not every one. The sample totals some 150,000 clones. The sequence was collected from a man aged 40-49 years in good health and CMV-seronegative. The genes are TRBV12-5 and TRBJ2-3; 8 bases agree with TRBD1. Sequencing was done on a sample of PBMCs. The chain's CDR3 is CASVRQGNTDTQYF. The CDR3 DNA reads TGTGCTAGTGTTCGACAGGGGAACACAGATACGCAGTATTTT.